Here is one TCR beta chain with its context. Its antigen is not identified. This CDR3 contains 14 residues. Per germline, CDR1 LNHDA and CDR2 SQIVND (reference sequence). The V end was cut by 3 bases, the J end by 0 bases, with 5 bases between. The data were taken from a study of cytomegalovirus exposure and HLA in healthy donors. Study-wide results and caveats: Another analysis was done later, and it associated approximately 15,000 TCR beta sequences with HLA alleles at 0.05 false discovery rate. In an earlier analysis, about 87% or about 30%: the productive usage of most TCR beta V segments.

It was with 60 Vbeta and 13 Jbeta primers that the PCR ran. Data came from immunoSEQ multiplex PCR; TCRdb stores just in-frame clones and leaves some out. There are 100,000 or so clones in the sample; under 85% occur only once, and 1.3% lies in the top ten. This TCR came from a man aged 40-55 years in good health and CMV-seronegative. The sample comprised PBMCs. This chain links TRBV19 with TRBJ1-4; unclear D gene. The CDR3 loop is CASSIRSTNEKLFF. The CDR3 nucleotides read TGTGCCAGTAGTATCAGGTCAACTAATGAAAAACTGTTTTTT.